This is a list of T cell receptor beta chains from one sample in a study of cytomegalovirus exposure and HLA in healthy donors. Sequencing was performed with immunoSEQ multiplex PCR; in TCRdb, only in-frame clones are kept and a portion is missing. Listed are tens of thousands of clones; 3.5% to 4% falls within the top ten. Sequenced input: PBMCs. All receptors derive from a young man in good health and CMV-seropositive. Each CDR3 is given without its conserved first and last residue. The order of the fields is J gene, V gene, CDR3 protein.

>TRBJ1-2|TRBV7-9
ASSLDAGFNYGYT
>TRBJ2-4|TRBV6-5
ASRQHAKNIQY
>TRBJ1-2|TRBV19
ASSIRGGDGYT
>TRBJ1-4|TRBV5-6
ASSLRPGSDNEKLF
>TRBJ1-1|TRBV30
AWSMNTEAF
>TRBJ2-7|TRBV19
ASSEWGDGNEQY
>TRBJ1-2|TRBV11-2
ASSLAGAYGYT
>TRBJ1-2|TRBV11-3
ASSLENRLGANYGYT
>TRBJ1-1|TRBV30
AWSGLNTEAF
>TRBJ1-4|TRBV13
ASSWVRTGGIEKLF
>TRBJ2-3|TRBV28
ASIGVIQPSTDTQY
>TRBJ2-1|TRBV5-4
ASSPGLEIYNEQF
>TRBJ2-7|TRBV28
ASNLPRRGLEQY
>TRBJ1-2|TRBV19
ASSISGLRRSYT
>TRBJ2-1|TRBV18
ASSSWSGRFVSYNEQF
>TRBJ2-7|TRBV10-3
AISAEDTSLYEQY
>TRBJ2-7|TRBV4-1
ASSQEGGQGDEQY
>TRBJ2-5|TRBV28
ASNINRDYQETQY
>TRBJ1-6|TRBV10-3
AISETGKGSPLH
>TRBJ2-7|TRBV19
ASSTLTTKIPYEQY
>TRBJ1-2|TRBV21-1
ANSRGRGGYT
>TRBJ1-2|TRBV7-9
ASSEDRDRGYT
>TRBJ1-2|TRBV7-6
ASSLTGTDYT
>TRBJ1-5|TRBV5-6
ASSWNIGQGKFQPQH
>TRBJ1-2|TRBV2
ASSDTDRTNYGYT
>TRBJ2-7|TRBV6-1
ASSANRGIRTYEQY
>TRBJ1-2|TRBV29-1
SVSVAYGYT
>TRBJ1-2|TRBV6-1
ASTQDSSYYGYT
>TRBJ1-5|TRBV2
ASREGLSNQPQH
>TRBJ1-1|TRBV5-6
ASSLGRGPGAF
>TRBJ2-3|TRBV4-1
ASKPGQRDSTDTQY
>TRBJ1-4|TRBV7-8
ASSGARGNEKLF
>TRBJ2-4|TRBV6-1
ASSEARLAKNIQY
>TRBJ1-4|TRBV7-9
ASRPWDSNEKLF
>TRBJ1-5|TRBV7-9
ASSLGDNSNQPQH
>TRBJ1-3|TRBV19
ASRPTGSGNTIY
>TRBJ1-2|TRBV6-6
ASSYGGFEGGYT
>TRBJ2-5|TRBV6-1
ASNRDSQETQY
>TRBJ1-3|TRBV9
ASSGTFGGNTIY
>TRBJ1-2|TRBV5-1
ASSLGVAANYGYT
>TRBJ1-3|TRBV9
ASTGSGNTIY
>TRBJ1-5|TRBV6-1
ASSAATEVQPQH
>TRBJ2-7|TRBV27
ASSLSKQGNFYEQY
>TRBJ1-4|TRBV11-2
ASRSPGQGTTNEKLF
>TRBJ2-3|TRBV29-1
SVGYEFGVWDTQY
>TRBJ2-3|TRBV11-2
ASSLDVAGPSTDTQY
>TRBJ2-4|TRBV29-1
SVDEGTDIQY
>TRBJ1-1|TRBV10-2
ASSGGQGLNTEAF
>TRBJ1-4|TRBV14
ASSRTGKTNEKLF
>TRBJ1-3|TRBV5-6
ASSLYPGISGNTIY
>TRBJ1-2|TRBV29-1
SVRDRDLYGYT
>TRBJ2-2|TRBV4-1
ASSQVAGVRAGELF
>TRBJ1-4|TRBV19
ASSSTGIREKLF
>TRBJ1-5|TRBV28
ASRTRALPDQPQH